This TCR beta chain emerged from a study of T cell clones after liver transplantation. Study overall: Third-party-reactive TCRbeta sequences from pre-transplant mixed lymphocyte reactions served as antigen-independent comparators. Tolerance: complete withdrawal held at least one year, liver enzymes staying within twice normal.

The CDR3 is 15 residues long. CDR1 is LGHNA and CDR2 is YNFKEQ in the germline V gene. Trimming pared 0 bases from V and 4 bases from J, leaving 11 bases between. The protocol was immunoSEQ multiplex PCR, while the TCRdb copy is restricted to in-frame clones and leaves out a portion. The sample lists more than 5,000 clones; 81% were seen once. This clone was counted only a few times. Specimen: CD8+ T cells from blood, collected before liver transplant. The TCR sequence derives from a human donor who received a liver transplant. The chain couples TRBV4-2 to TRBJ2-3; the D gene is possibly TRBD1 (6 bases). The CDR3 loop is CASSQEGASSDTQYF. CDR3 DNA: TGTGCCAGCAGCCAAGAGGGGGCAAGTTCAGATACGCAGTATTTT.